The 16 T cell receptor beta chains given below trace back to one sample, sequenced in a study of T cell changes during pregnancy in multiple sclerosis. TCRdb's copy holds only in-frame clones and misses some; the assay was immunoSEQ multiplex PCR. Here the sample spans some 64,000 clones, about 90% being singletons. The input for sequencing was peripheral blood, taken in the first trimester of pregnancy. The receptor source for this set is a female donor with multiple sclerosis, enrolled in a pregnancy study.

The chain joins TRBV7-2 to TRBJ2-7; the match to TRBD2 covers 12 bases. The CDR3 runs 14 residues. The trim removed 5 bases at V and 4 bases at J, leaving 3 bases unmatched. CDR1 is SGHTA and CDR2 is FQGNSA in the germline V gene. The CDR3 loop is CASSTTSGGYEQYF. CDR3 coding DNA: TGTGCCAGCAGCACCACTAGCGGGGGGTACGAGCAGTACTTC. The full variable domain, in which reference TRBV7-2 and TRBJ2-7 provide the parts outside the CDR3, is GAGVSQSPSNKVTEKGKDVELRCDPISGHTALYWYRQSLGQGLEFLIYFQGNSAPDKSGLPSDRFSAERTGGSVSTLTIQRTQQEDSAVYLCASSTTSGGYEQYFGPGTRLTVT.

The genes are TRBV7-9 and TRBJ2-3; unclear D gene. The CDR3 extends over 13 amino acids. Trimming pared 5 bases from V and 3 bases from J, leaving 9 bases between. CDR1 is SEHNR, CDR2 FQNEAQ, per germline (reference sequence). The CDR3: CASSLGSTDTQYF. CDR3 sequence (DNA): TGTGCCAGCAGCCTCGGGTCGACAGATACGCAGTATTTT.

This clone was seen a handful of times. CDR3 in DNA: TGCGCCAGCAAAGCGTTTAGCACAGATACGCAGTATTTT. The encoded protein is CASKAFSTDTQYF. The J gene is TRBJ2-3, the V gene TRBV10-1; D call uncertain. V lost 7 bases to trimming and J lost 0 bases, with 8 bases between them. CDR1 and CDR2 (germline): WNHNN, SYGVQD (reference sequence). The CDR3 length is 13 residues.

This clone appeared a few times. The genes are TRBV6-1 and TRBJ1-1; no clear D. Germline CDR1 MNHNS, CDR2 SASEGT. This CDR3 comprises 13 residues. Trimming shortened V by 4 bases and J by 4 bases, and 10 bases separated the two germline ends. The CDR3 DNA follows: TGTGCCAGCAGTGGAGAGGAGGTCACTGAAGCTTTCTTT. The encoded protein is CASSGEEVTEAFF.

This chain joins TRBV7-9 and TRBJ1-3; 11 positions match TRBD1. Losses at the gene ends were 5 bases for V and 2 bases for J; bases not matched to a gene: 5. In germline, CDR1 is SEHNR, CDR2 FQNEAQ (reference sequence). The CDR3 runs to 16 residues. CDR3 sequence reads: CASSPGTGGTGNTIYF. The DNA of the CDR3 is TGTGCCAGCAGCCCCGGGACAGGGGGTACTGGAAACACCATATATTTT.

The CDR3 nucleotides read TGCAGCGTTGATATGGGCAGGGGGTACTATGGCTACACCTTC. Its protein is CSVDMGRGYYGYTF. The chain joins TRBV29-1 to TRBJ1-2, with TRBD1 matching 7 bases. Germline CDR1 and CDR2: SQVTM and ANQGSEA. V trimming: 3 bases; J trimming: 3 bases; junction bases outside the gene matches: 7. The CDR3 has 14 residues.

This chain links TRBV29-1 with TRBJ2-1, with TRBD2 matching 10 bases. In germline, CDR1 is SQVTM, CDR2 ANQGSEA. This CDR3 region has 14 residues. V lost 8 bases and J lost 5; bases outside the gene matches: 9. The CDR3: CSILVAGGNNEQFF. Written as DNA, the CDR3 is TGCAGCATACTTGTAGCGGGAGGCAACAATGAGCAGTTCTTC.

The rearrangement links TRBV27 to TRBJ2-1; 10 bases match TRBD2. After removal of 3 bases from V and 10 bases from J, the junction contained 3 bases not matched to a gene. The V gene's germline CDR1 is MNHEY and CDR2 SMNVEV (reference sequence). The CDR3 is 13 residues long. In DNA, the CDR3 is TGTGCCAGCAGTTTCTCTAGCGGGAGAGAGCAGTTCTTC. Protein: CASSFSSGREQFF.

The V gene is TRBV7-2, the J gene TRBJ2-7; 8 nucleotides match TRBD2. Germline V gives CDR1 SGHTA, CDR2 FQGNSA. This CDR3 comprises 15 residues. Unmatched junction bases numbered 8, after V lost 5 bases and J lost 2 bases. CDR3 in DNA: TGTGCCAGCAGCCCTCCGGTAGCGGGAACCTACGAGCAGTACTTC. This sequence encodes CASSPPVAGTYEQYF.

The V and J genes are TRBV18 and TRBJ2-7, with 7 positions matching TRBD1. V lost 3 bases and J lost 5; bases outside the gene matches: 4. CDR1 and CDR2 from the germline V gene are KGHSH and LQKENI. The CDR3 contains 13 residues. In DNA form, the CDR3 reads TGTGCCAGCTCACCCAGACAGGGCCACGAGCAGTACTTC. Translated, it gives CASSPRQGHEQYF.

The gene calls are TRBV19 and TRBJ1-5; D is undetermined. From germline, CDR1 is LNHDA and CDR2 SQIVND (reference sequence). V lost 8 bases, J lost 3 bases, and 8 bases lay in between. The CDR3 length is 12 residues. The CDR3 protein is CASQEHNQPQHF. CDR3 bases: TGTGCCAGTCAAGAGCACAATCAGCCCCAGCATTTT. Variable domain in full (rest from reference TRBV19 and TRBJ1-5): DGGITQSPKYLFRKEGQNVTLSCEQNLNHDAMYWYRQDPGQGLRLIYYSQIVNDFQKGDIAEGYSVSREKKESFPLTVTSAQKNPTAFYLCASQEHNQPQHFGDGTRLSIL.

V and J are TRBV5-4 and TRBJ2-4, with D tentatively TRBD2 (6 bases). Germline V CDR1 and CDR2: SGHNT, YYREEE (reference sequence). The CDR3 is 17 residues long. Trimming removed 0 bases from V and 4 bases from J, with 17 bases in between. The CDR3 bases are TGTGCCAGCAGCTTGGGGGAATCGGGGAGGTTAAAAAACATTCAGTACTTC. This sequence encodes CASSLGESGRLKNIQYF.

The chain uses TRBV19 and TRBJ2-1, with a weak D call TRBD2 (6 bases). CDR1 and CDR2 from the germline V gene are LNHDA and SQIVND (reference sequence). This CDR3 has 15 residues. Trimming cost V 3 bases and J 3 bases, with 12 bases left between them. The CDR3 nucleotides are TGTGCCAGTAGTATCCCACGGGAGAACTACAATGAGCAGTTCTTC. Protein product: CASSIPRENYNEQFF.

The count of this clone is one. The rearrangement links TRBV18 to TRBJ2-1, with D maybe TRBD1 (6 bases). This CDR3 region has 14 residues. The ends were cut back, 6 bases at V and 8 bases at J, with 17 bases in the middle. Germline V gene lookup returns CDR1 KGHSH and CDR2 LQKENI. CDR3 amino acids: CASSPQLQGDEQFF. In DNA, the CDR3 is TGTGCCAGCTCTCCTCAGCTACAGGGTGATGAGCAGTTCTTC.

This chain uses TRBV7-6 with TRBJ1-1, with 8 bases aligning to TRBD1. This CDR3 comprises 14 residues. Germline V lookup: CDR1 SGHVS, CDR2 FNYEAQ. Unmatched junction bases numbered 4, after V lost 6 bases and J lost 1 base. The CDR3 here is CASRQGQENTEAFF. In nucleotides, the CDR3 is TGTGCCAGCAGACAGGGACAGGAGAACACTGAAGCTTTCTTT. The whole variable domain, remainder taken from reference TRBV7-6 and TRBJ1-1, is GAGVSQSPRYKVTKRGQDVALRCDPISGHVSLYWYRQALGQGPEFLTYFNYEAQQDKSGLPNDRFSAERPEGSISTLTIQRTEQRDSAMYRCASRQGQENTEAFFGQGTRLTVV.

The chain uses TRBV28 and TRBJ2-2, with D tentatively TRBD1 (6 bases). CDR1 MDHEN and CDR2 SYDVKM come from the germline V gene. V gave up 9 bases and J gave up 8 bases, with 16 bases separating them. The CDR3 runs to 13 residues. CDR3 DNA: TGTGCCAGTTATCAAGGGGGAGTTGGGGAGCTGTTTTTT. It codes for CASYQGGVGELFF.